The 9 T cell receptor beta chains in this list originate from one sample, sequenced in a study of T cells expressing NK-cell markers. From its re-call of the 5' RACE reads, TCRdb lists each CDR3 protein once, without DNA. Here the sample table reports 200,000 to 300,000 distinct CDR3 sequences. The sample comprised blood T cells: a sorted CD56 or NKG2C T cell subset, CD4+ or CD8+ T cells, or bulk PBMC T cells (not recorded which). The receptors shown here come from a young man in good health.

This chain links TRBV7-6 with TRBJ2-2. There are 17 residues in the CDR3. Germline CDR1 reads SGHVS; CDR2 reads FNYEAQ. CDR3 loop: CASSLSSNGANTGELFF.

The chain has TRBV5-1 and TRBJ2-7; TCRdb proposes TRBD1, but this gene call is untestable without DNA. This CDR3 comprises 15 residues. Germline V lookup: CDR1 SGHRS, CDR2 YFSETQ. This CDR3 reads CASSLGPGETYEQYF.

The CDR3 protein is CASSPFGFSNQPQHF. V is TRBV3-1 and J is TRBJ1-5. The CDR3 loop spans 15 amino acids. Germline CDR1 and CDR2: LGHDT and YNNKEL (reference sequence).

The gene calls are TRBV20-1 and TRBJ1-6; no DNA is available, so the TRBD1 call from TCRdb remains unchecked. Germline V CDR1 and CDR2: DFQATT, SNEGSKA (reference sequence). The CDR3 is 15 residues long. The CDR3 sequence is CSARDQQGFYSPLHF.

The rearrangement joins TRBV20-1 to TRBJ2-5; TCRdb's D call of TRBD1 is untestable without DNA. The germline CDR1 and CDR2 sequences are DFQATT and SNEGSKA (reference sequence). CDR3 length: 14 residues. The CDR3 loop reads CSARAPDAGETQYF.

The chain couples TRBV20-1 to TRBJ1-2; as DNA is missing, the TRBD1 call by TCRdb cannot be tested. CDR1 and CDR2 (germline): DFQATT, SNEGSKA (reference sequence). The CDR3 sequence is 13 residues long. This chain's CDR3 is CSARSRTGDGYTF.

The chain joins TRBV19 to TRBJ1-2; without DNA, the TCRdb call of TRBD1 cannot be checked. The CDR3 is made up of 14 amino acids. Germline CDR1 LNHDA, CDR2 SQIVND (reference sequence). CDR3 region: CASSIAGGEYGYTF.

This CDR3 is CAWTQRGNTIYF. The chain uses TRBV30 and TRBJ1-3. Germline assignment: CDR1 GTSNPN and CDR2 SVGIG (reference sequence). This CDR3 has 12 residues.

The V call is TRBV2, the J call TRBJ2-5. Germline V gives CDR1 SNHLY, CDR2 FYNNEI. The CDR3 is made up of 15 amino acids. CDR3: CASSQITGYQETQYF.